The source of this TCR beta chain is a study of healthy donors' naive CD4 and CD8 T cells. Study-level information: Three donor age groups were sampled: 20-25, 40-50 and 60-70 years; half female.

Sorting defined naive CD4+ as CD4+CD8-CD45RO-CD45RA+ and naive CD8+ as CD8+CD4-CD45RA+CD27bright. Study-wide results and limits: Reportedly, most V and J gene segments showed naive CD4+ versus CD8+ bias. Negatively charged CDR3s marked CD8+ lineage; positively charged CDR3s marked CD4+ lineage.

This CDR3 has 11 residues. CDR1 SQVTM and CDR2 ANQGSEA come from the germline V gene. Trimming stripped 4 bases from V and 2 bases from J, with 6 bases between. This clonotype has just a few counts. Its target is unknown. Starting from approximately 500 ng of total RNA, TCR libraries were made with linear amplification. TCRdb itself ran the reads through MiXCR, one entry per CDR3 protein. Here the sample spans about 180,000 distinct CDR3 sequences, about 70% being singletons. The rearrangement joins TRBV29-1 to TRBJ2-7, with a possible D match to TRBD2 (6 bases). The sequence came from a pool of human donors in good health; the sample pools cells from several healthy donors. The source material was naive CD4+ and CD8+ T cells sorted from blood, pooled from several donors. CDR3 DNA sequence: TGCAGCGTTGGACTAGCCTACGAGCAGTACTTC. Encoded protein: CSVGLAYEQYF.